The 22 T cell receptor beta chains presented below share a single source sample, sequenced in a study of T cell responses to AZD1222 COVID-19 vaccine. Data came from immunoSEQ multiplex PCR; TCRdb stores just in-frame clones and leaves some out. The sample lists about 130,000 clones; about 91% were seen once. Sequenced material: peripheral blood, taken on day 0 of AZD1222 vaccination. The receptors shown here come from an adult in good health.

The J gene is TRBJ1-1, the V gene TRBV7-3; 7 nucleotides line up with TRBD1. The V gene end was trimmed by 5 bases and the J gene end by 1 base; junction bases not matched to a gene: 4. This CDR3 has 14 residues. The V gene's germline CDR1 is SGHTA and CDR2 FQGTGA. The CDR3 is CASSTGAQNTEAFF. The CDR3 nucleotides are TGTGCCAGCAGCACAGGGGCCCAGAACACTGAAGCTTTCTTT.

The chain couples TRBV28 to TRBJ2-1; D not certain. In germline, CDR1 is MDHEN, CDR2 SYDVKM. This CDR3 contains 11 residues. V lost 4 bases and J 10 bases, leaving 8 bases between the germline ends. CDR3 in amino acids: CASSSELEQFF. The CDR3 DNA follows: TGTGCCAGCAGTTCGGAATTGGAGCAGTTCTTC. The whole variable domain, remainder taken from reference TRBV28 and TRBJ2-1, is DVKVTQSSRYLVKRTGEKVFLECVQDMDHENMFWYRQDPGLGLRLIYFSYDVKMKEKGDIPEGYSVSREKKERFSLILESASTNQTSMYLCASSSELEQFFGPGTRLTVL.

The chain is built from TRBV7-2 and TRBJ2-2; D remains ambiguous. V dropped 1 base and J dropped 1 base, with 4 bases sitting between them. This CDR3 has 14 residues. The germline V gene encodes CDR1 SGHTA and CDR2 FQGNSA. The CDR3 DNA reads TGTGCCAGCAGCTTAGGGTTGAACACCGGGGAGCTGTTTTTT. This gives the protein CASSLGLNTGELFF.

The chain joins TRBV3-1 (or the pseudogene TRBV3-2) to TRBJ2-1; tentative D call: TRBD2 (6 bases). Trimming left V 3 bases short and J 10 bases short, with 13 bases between. Germline CDR1 LGHDT, CDR2 YNNKEL (reference sequence). This CDR3 spans 13 amino acids. The chain's CDR3 is CASSHDSGGEQFF. DNA of the CDR3: TGTGCCAGCAGCCATGACTCTGGAGGGGAGCAGTTCTTC.

V is TRBV6-6 and J is TRBJ1-5; TRBD1 matches at 12 bases. The junction had 3 bases not matched to a gene; V was cut back by 2 bases and J by 7 bases. This CDR3 comprises 15 residues. Germline CDR1 MNHNY, CDR2 SVGAGI (reference sequence). The CDR3 DNA follows: TGTGCCAGCAGTTACCGGGGACAGGGGGCCCAGCCCCAGCATTTT. It is translated as CASSYRGQGAQPQHF.

The rearrangement joins TRBV6-5 to TRBJ2-7, with a tentative D call TRBD2 (6 bases). Trimming removed 3 bases from V and 1 base from J, with 13 bases in between. From germline, CDR1 is MNHEY and CDR2 SVGAGI. The CDR3 spans 15 residues. Written as DNA, the CDR3 is TGTGCCAGCAGTTATTCGGGGGACGGTTCCTACGAGCAGTACTTC. It yields the protein CASSYSGDGSYEQYF.

V is TRBV5-4 and J is TRBJ2-7; no reliable D call. The CDR3 length is 12 residues. The V end lost 4 bases, the J end lost 7 bases, and 12 bases lay between the germline ends. Germline V gene lookup returns CDR1 SGHNT and CDR2 YYREEE (reference sequence). The DNA for the CDR3 is TGTGCCAGCAGCCGTGACCGTCGGGAGCAGTACTTC. Translated, it gives CASSRDRREQYF.

J is TRBJ2-3 and V is TRBV11-2, with 7 positions matching TRBD2. The V segment lost 7 bases and the J segment 2 bases; nucleotides outside the gene matches: 15. Germline V lookup: CDR1 SGHAT, CDR2 FQNNGV. This CDR3 comprises 17 residues. CDR3 sequence (DNA): TGTGCCAGCAAATCCCCGACTAGCTCCGAAACCACAGATACGCAGTATTTT. It codes for CASKSPTSSETTDTQYF.

The chain combines TRBV7-2 with TRBJ1-2; 7 nucleotides line up with TRBD1. The V and J ends lost 2 bases and 7 bases, in that order; junction bases with no gene match: 7. CDR3 length equals 14 residues. Germline assignment: CDR1 SGHTA and CDR2 FQGNSA. The CDR3 spells CASSLIRGPRGYTF. The DNA of the CDR3 is TGTGCCAGCAGCTTAATTAGGGGGCCGCGTGGCTACACCTTC.

The chain has TRBV18 and TRBJ2-3; TRBD2 matches at 7 bases. The CDR3 extends over 17 amino acids. CDR1 is KGHSH, CDR2 LQKENI, per germline. Losses at the gene ends were 0 bases for V and 5 bases for J; bases not matched to a gene: 11. The CDR3 reads CASSPPGEGFPQDTQYF. In DNA form, the CDR3 reads TGTGCCAGCTCACCACCGGGGGAGGGGTTCCCCCAAGATACGCAGTATTTT.

This clone was counted once. This chain links TRBV7-8 with TRBJ2-3; 9 bases are shared with TRBD2. CDR3 size: 16 residues. V was clipped by 1 base and J by 4 bases; unmatched bases: 6. CDR1 is SGHVS, CDR2 FQNEAQ, per germline. The CDR3 here is CASSLVGGGAPDTQYF. The CDR3 DNA is TGTGCCAGCAGCTTAGTGGGCGGGGGGGCCCCAGATACGCAGTATTTT.

In nucleotides, the CDR3 is TGCAGCGTTGTTCTGACTAGAGAGACCCAGTACTTC. Translating gives CSVVLTRETQYF. The chain recombines TRBV29-1 with TRBJ2-5, with D perhaps matching TRBD2 (6 bases). The CDR3 has 12 amino acids. Trimming took off 4 bases at V and 4 bases at J, with 10 bases between the two ends. Germline loops: CDR1 SQVTM, CDR2 ANQGSEA. Supplemented by reference TRBV29-1 and TRBJ2-5, the full variable domain reads SAVISQKPSRDICQRGTSLTIQCQVDSQVTMMFWYRQQPGQSLTLIATANQGSEATYESGFVIDKFPISRPNLTFSTLTVSNMSPEDSSIYLCSVVLTRETQYFGPGTRLLVL.

The rearrangement links TRBV28 to TRBJ2-7; D might be TRBD1 (6 bases). Germline values: CDR1 MDHEN, CDR2 SYDVKM. Trimming removed 10 bases from V and 5 bases from J, with 15 bases in between. CDR3 length equals 12 residues. As DNA, the CDR3 is TGTGCCATCCAAAGGGGGAATCACGAGCAGTACTTC. Translated: CAIQRGNHEQYF. The full variable domain, rest sourced from reference TRBV28 and TRBJ2-7, is DVKVTQSSRYLVKRTGEKVFLECVQDMDHENMFWYRQDPGLGLRLIYFSYDVKMKEKGDIPEGYSVSREKKERFSLILESASTNQTSMYLCAIQRGNHEQYFGPGTRLTVT.

The chain couples TRBV24-1 to TRBJ1-5; TRBD1 matches 7 bases. Germline CDR1 KGHDR, CDR2 SFDVKD. The V and J ends lost 2 bases and 2 bases, in that order; junction bases with no gene match: 5. This CDR3 comprises 16 residues. The CDR3 nucleotides read TGTGCCACCAGTGATTCGCGACAGGGTGGCAATCAGCCCCAGCATTTT. Translation: CATSDSRQGGNQPQHF.

The V and J genes are TRBV6-5 and TRBJ1-3; D remains unclear. This CDR3 contains 15 residues. Germline V gene sequence: CDR1 MNHEY, CDR2 SVGAGI. The ends were cut back, 5 bases at V and 2 bases at J, with 13 bases in the middle. The CDR3 is CASSKLYHAGNTIYF. The CDR3 bases are TGTGCCAGCAGTAAACTATATCACGCTGGAAACACCATATATTTT.

V is TRBV9 and J is TRBJ1-6; D gene uncertain. Trimming took off 3 bases at V and 0 bases at J, with 7 bases between the two ends. The CDR3 length is 15 residues. Per germline, CDR1 SGDLS and CDR2 YYNGEE. The CDR3: CASSGQSSYNSPLHF. The CDR3 DNA reads TGTGCCAGCAGCGGCCAGAGCTCCTATAATTCACCCCTCCACTTT. Drawing the rest from reference TRBV9 and TRBJ1-6, the complete variable domain is DSGVTQTPKHLITATGQRVTLRCSPRSGDLSVYWYQQSLDQGLQFLIQYYNGEERAKGNILERFSAQQFPDLHSELNLSSLELGDSALYFCASSGQSSYNSPLHFGNGTRLTVT.

This clone has a handful of counts. The chain combines TRBV29-1 with TRBJ2-7, with 11 bases fitting TRBD1. Germline V gene data show CDR1 as SQVTM and CDR2 as ANQGSEA. Trimming cost V 5 bases and J 3 bases; bases outside gene matches: 6. This CDR3 spans 14 amino acids. The CDR3 DNA reads as TGCAGCGTTAGCCGGGACAGGGGGAGCTACGAGCAGTACTTC. Translation: CSVSRDRGSYEQYF.

The rearrangement joins TRBV29-1 to TRBJ1-1; 7 bases fit TRBD1. V shed 6 bases, J shed 1 base, and the junction held 11 bases outside the gene matches. This CDR3 has 15 residues. Germline V gene lookup returns CDR1 SQVTM and CDR2 ANQGSEA. The CDR3 nucleotides read TGCAGCGTCGTGAAGGACAGGACCCCGAACACTGAAGCTTTCTTT. Its translation is CSVVKDRTPNTEAFF.

This chain joins TRBV7-6 and TRBJ2-3; 11 nucleotides align to TRBD2. J gave up 2 bases and V 2 bases, and 3 bases lay outside the gene matches. This CDR3 has 16 amino acids. The V gene's germline CDR1 is SGHVS and CDR2 FNYEAQ. CDR3 region: CASSLTSGGFTDTQYF. The DNA of the CDR3 is TGTGCCAGCAGCTTAACTAGCGGGGGCTTCACAGATACGCAGTATTTT.

This chain uses TRBV5-1 with TRBJ2-7; D unclear. Germline V gene data show CDR1 as SGHRS and CDR2 as YFSETQ. The V end was cut by 4 bases, the J end by 4 bases, with 12 bases between. This CDR3 is built from 13 residues. The CDR3 DNA sequence: TGCGCCAGCAGCATCAACGGCATATACGAGCAGTACTTC. Its translation is CASSINGIYEQYF.

This sequence joins TRBV2 and TRBJ1-2; the D gene is possibly TRBD1 (6 bases). Trimming cost V 7 bases and J 4 bases, with 10 bases left between them. Germline values: CDR1 SNHLY, CDR2 FYNNEI. The CDR3 sequence is 12 residues long. The CDR3 DNA reads as TGTGCCAGCAAGGGGGAAGGCTATGGCTACACCTTC. This translates into CASKGEGYGYTF.

The chain recombines TRBV5-6 with TRBJ1-5; no definite D call. The CDR3 spans 12 residues. CDR1 SGHDT and CDR2 YYEEEE come from the germline V gene. Trimming shortened V by 2 bases and J by 4 bases, and 4 bases separated the two germline ends. CDR3 bases: TGTGCCAGCAGCTTCTTAAATCAGCCCCAGCATTTT. This translates into CASSFLNQPQHF. Looking up the rest from reference TRBV5-6 and TRBJ1-5 gives the full variable domain: DAGVTQSPTHLIKTRGQQVTLRCSPKSGHDTVSWYQQALGQGPQFIFQYYEEEERQRGNFPDRFSGHQFPNYSSELNVNALLLGDSALYLCASSFLNQPQHFGDGTRLSIL.